The source of this TCR beta chain is a study of tissue T cells after allogeneic stem cell transplantation. The V end lost 2 bases, the J end lost 5 bases, and 8 bases lay between the germline ends. Germline CDR1 KGHPV, CDR2 FQNQEV (reference sequence). The CDR3 runs 13 residues. General study points: The patient cohort was small and clinically heterogeneous, with limited sampling depth. Which tissue TCRs were alloreactive or antigen-specific was not determined. Some clones might be persisting host cells.

This clone appeared a few times. Its specificity is unknown. Germline and genes: mouse. With the read ending 1 residue before the CDR3 end, the germline J gene is used to fill in that end. CDR3 sequences, V/J genes, frequencies and template counts came from survey-depth TCRbeta sequencing. Using immunoSEQ multiplex PCR, the repertoire was profiled, and TCRdb retains in-frame clones only, with some absent. Among over 4,500 clones, about 44% were seen once, and the ten largest hold about a fifth. Time point given: mouse harvest day 14 after allogeneic transplant. The graft held 10^6 splenic CD5+ T cells and 10^7 T-cell-depleted bone marrow cells. Tissues came from B6→BALB/c major-mismatch GVHD mice at day 7 or 14.

The material sequenced was gut tissue. The chain joins TRBV26 to TRBJ2-3; TRBD1 might be the D (6 bases). The receptor comes from a female BALB/c mouse given C57BL/6 T cells with graft-versus-host disease after an allogeneic hematopoietic cell transplant. Partial CDR3 DNA: TGTGCCAGCAGTCTGCCAGGGGAAGAAACGCTGTAT. Its translation is CASSLPGEETLY. The full CDR3 sequence reads CASSLPGEETLYF.